This is a list of T cell receptor beta chains from one sample in a study of T cell responses to AZD1222 COVID-19 vaccine. Generated by immunoSEQ multiplex PCR, the TCRdb table keeps only in-frame clones and is missing some. This table has around 76,000 clones, roughly 84% appearing once. The specimen comprised peripheral blood, sampled on day 0 of AZD1222 vaccination. The receptors stem from an adult in good health. Each CDR3 is given with its conserved first and last residue. A D gene is named only where the DNA matches it firmly. Only some rows state a clone size, as once, few, many or a class for expanded clones.

-,TRBD1,TRBJ1-6,TRBV4-2,TGTGCCAGCAGCCAAGTGTCGGGACAGGGGGGAAATTCACCCCTCCACTTT,CASSQVSGQGGNSPLHF
-,-,TRBJ1-1,TRBV5-1,TGCGCCAGCAGCTTGGGACGGGGGTTCGAGGACACTGAAGCTTTCTTT,CASSLGRGFEDTEAFF
-,-,TRBJ2-1,TRBV3-1/TRBV3-2,TGTGCCAGCAGCGGGGGCCGCGGGGGCGGTGAGCAGTTCTTC,CASSGGRGGGEQFF
-,-,TRBJ2-1,TRBV11-1,TGTGCCAGTTCGGCGGGGGCCAGTCCCCTTTACAAGGTCTTC,CASSAGASPLYKVF
-,-,TRBJ2-2,TRBV7-9,TGTGCCAGCAGCGGGGGTTTCGCGAACACCGGGGAGCTGTTTTTT,CASSGGFANTGELFF
-,-,TRBJ1-5,TRBV2,TGTGCCAGCAGGGCAGTATGGGGAGTGACCCAGCATTTT,CASRAVWGVTQHF
-,-,TRBJ2-5,TRBV11-2,TGTGCCAGCAGCCCCGGGACCGCGTACCAAGAGACCCAGTACTTC,CASSPGTAYQETQYF
-,TRBD1,TRBJ2-3,TRBV11-3,TGTGCCAGCAGCTTACAGGGGGAGCCAGATACGCAGTATTTT,CASSLQGEPDTQYF
few,-,TRBJ1-5,TRBV27,TGTGCCAGCAGTCCATTCTCGGGTTCCAATCAGCCCCAGCATTTT,CASSPFSGSNQPQHF
-,TRBD2,TRBJ2-1,TRBV6-4,TGTGCCAGCAGTGACTCGAGCGGGGGGGGAGAAGATGAGCAGTTCTTC,CASSDSSGGGEDEQFF
-,TRBD2,TRBJ2-3,TRBV11-2,TGTGCCAGCAGCTTAGGACTAGCGGGGGGGGAGAAGTATTTT,CASSLGLAGGEKYF
-,TRBD1,TRBJ2-7,TRBV7-8,TGTGCCAGCAGCTTAGTAATCCGGACAGGGTCCTACGAGCAGTACTTC,CASSLVIRTGSYEQYF
few,TRBD1,TRBJ1-4,TRBV5-4,TGTGCCAGCAGCTTACAGGGGGCTAATGAAAAACTGTTTTTT,CASSLQGANEKLFF
-,-,TRBJ1-4,TRBV9,TGTGCCAGCAGCGTGCAGGGAGGGGGTGAAAAACTGTTTTTT,CASSVQGGGEKLFF
-,-,TRBJ1-2,TRBV2,TGTGCCAGCAGTGAAGCCGCGATGGGCTATGGCTACACCTTC,CASSEAAMGYGYTF
-,TRBD1,TRBJ1-5,TRBV19,TGTGCCAGTAGCAAACAGGGGGCGGCTCGTCAGCCCCAGCATTTT,CASSKQGAARQPQHF
once,-,TRBJ2-7,TRBV7-8,TGTGCCAGCAGCTTAGTTGGACCGGTAGAGCAGTACTTC,CASSLVGPVEQYF
-,-,TRBJ2-7,TRBV5-1,TGCGCCAGCAGCTTGGACACCTACGAGCAGTACTTC,CASSLDTYEQYF
-,-,TRBJ1-5,TRBV28,TGTGCCAGCAGGGGGGGGCAGGGCAATCAGCCCCAGCATTTT,CASRGGQGNQPQHF
-,TRBD2,TRBJ2-3,TRBV5-1,TGCGCCAGCAGCTACCTAGCGGGGGGAGGGGATACGCAGTATTTT,CASSYLAGGGDTQYF
-,-,TRBJ1-4,TRBV6-2/TRBV6-3,TGTGCCAGCAGTTACCAAGGACCGGCAGAAAAACTGTTTTTT,CASSYQGPAEKLFF
-,-,TRBJ2-1,TRBV12-3/TRBV12-4,TGTGCCAGCAGTACTTACAATGAGCAGTTCTTC,CASSTYNEQFF
-,-,TRBJ2-3,TRBV5-1,TGCGCCAGCAGCTTGACAGGGTGGAGCACAGATACGCAGTATTTT,CASSLTGWSTDTQYF
-,-,TRBJ2-4,TRBV28,TGTGCCAGCAGTTTGGGGGGTGCCAAAAACATTCAGTACTTC,CASSLGGAKNIQYF
-,-,TRBJ2-6,TRBV28,TGTGCCAGCAGTTTAGCCGGCAGGACCCTCTCTGGGGCCAACGTCCTGACTTTC,CASSLAGRTLSGANVLTF
-,-,TRBJ1-2,TRBV10-3,TGTGCCATCAGTGTGGGCACCTCACTCTATGGCTACACCTTC,CAISVGTSLYGYTF
-,-,TRBJ1-4,TRBV6-5,TGTGCCAGCAGTTACTCGGGTAATGAAAAACTGTTTTTT,CASSYSGNEKLFF
-,-,TRBJ2-6,TRBV7-6,TGTGCCAGCAGCCTAGAACACCTCGGGGCTGGGGCCAACGTCCTGACTTTC,CASSLEHLGAGANVLTF
-,TRBD2,TRBJ2-7,TRBV5-4,TGTGCCAGCAGCTTGGCCGGGGCTAGCGGGTTCTACGAGCAGTACTTC,CASSLAGASGFYEQYF
-,TRBD2,TRBJ2-7,TRBV27,TGTGCCAGCAGCCAGGGACTAGCTAGCTCCTACGAGCAGTACTTC,CASSQGLASSYEQYF
-,TRBD2,TRBJ2-4,TRBV19,TGTGCCAGTAGTCCCTCTAGCGGGGGCATGAACATTCAGTACTTC,CASSPSSGGMNIQYF
-,-,TRBJ1-5,TRBV7-2,TGTGCCAGCAGCGTCAATGGAAGAGGAATATATCAGCCCCAGCATTTT,CASSVNGRGIYQPQHF
-,-,TRBJ2-3,TRBV5-4,TGTGCCAGCAGCTTGGGAGGGGGTGGCACAGATACGCAGTATTTT,CASSLGGGGTDTQYF
-,-,TRBJ2-7,TRBV6-5,TGTGCCAGCAGTTACTCGGGGTACGGGGAAACTTACGAGCAGTACTTC,CASSYSGYGETYEQYF
-,-,TRBJ1-5,TRBV5-4,TGTGCCAGCAGCTTGGGGGGCTCGACAGATCAGCCCCAGCATTTT,CASSLGGSTDQPQHF
-,TRBD1,TRBJ1-5,TRBV6-5,TGTGCCAGCAGTTTGGACAGGGGGCTTCAGCCCCAGCATTTT,CASSLDRGLQPQHF
-,-,TRBJ1-1,TRBV5-1,TGCGCCAGTATGACAGGTTCGAACACTGAAGCTTTCTTT,CASMTGSNTEAFF
-,-,TRBJ1-5,TRBV28,TGTGCCAGCAGTGAGTCGACAGGAGATAATCAGCCCCAGCATTTT,CASSESTGDNQPQHF
few,TRBD1,TRBJ1-2,TRBV5-4,TGTGCCAGCAGCTGGGTACAGGGGATAAGCTATGGCTACACCTTC,CASSWVQGISYGYTF
-,-,TRBJ1-5,TRBV21-1,TGTGCCAGCAGCACCAGGACAGTAAATCAGCCCCAGCATTTT,CASSTRTVNQPQHF
-,TRBD1,TRBJ2-7,TRBV9,TGTGCCAGCAGCTCCTGGACAGGGGGCGAGCAGTACTTC,CASSSWTGGEQYF
-,-,TRBJ2-7,TRBV4-1,TGCGCCAGCAGCCAAGGAAGGGGGTCAGGTGCCCTTTTCTACGAGCAGTACTTC,CASSQGRGSGALFYEQYF
-,-,TRBJ1-1,TRBV11-1,TGTGCCAGCAGCTTACTGGGGGCGGACACTGAAGCTTTCTTT,CASSLLGADTEAFF
once,TRBD1,TRBJ2-5,TRBV5-1,TGCGCCAGCAGCTTGAGAGGGACAGGGGAAGAGACCCAGTACTTC,CASSLRGTGEETQYF